This T cell receptor beta chain was documented in a study of CD8 T cells in ankylosing spondylitis. Overall study findings and caveats: In the blood and synovial fluid of reactive arthritis, some motif variants had been previously reported. There was a TCR beta motif, made of several highly homologous variants, that appeared characteristic of ankylosing spondylitis blood. Disease-linked clones reportedly showed significant enrichment in matched ankylosing spondylitis synovial fluid. CD8+ cells made up the disease-linked clones, which were relatively rare in peripheral blood.

There are 12 residues in the CDR3. The germline V gene has CDR1 DFQATT and CDR2 SNEGSKA (reference sequence). Deletions cut 3 bases from V and 4 bases from J, with 9 bases between. TCR beta libraries were made by quantitative 5'-RACE with molecular barcodes. One entry per CDR3 protein results from TCRdb running MiXCR on the 5' RACE reads. There are around 770,000 distinct CDR3 sequences in the sample; 10% to 15% occur only once, and 0.51% lies in the top ten. Concerning this clonotype: Its antigen is currently unknown.

The V gene is TRBV20-1, the J gene TRBJ1-2, with no clear D. The sequenced material came from blood, either unsorted or a sorted T cell fraction (not recorded which). This TCR derives from a male donor with ankylosing spondylitis. CDR3 sequence (DNA): TGCAGTGCTAGGCAGGTGGGCTATGGCTACACCTTC. It specifies CSARQVGYGYTF.